This TCR beta chain was found in a study of CD8+CD57+ T cells in acquired aplastic anemia. Study results and caveats: A significant difference in CD8+ Simpson's diversity between patients and controls was not found.

Both TCR beta VDJ combination and CDR3 sequence profiling were carried out. Genomic DNA was the template for this profiling. TCRdb analysed the reads with MiXCR anew, one entry per CDR3 protein. The top ten clones hold over 9.5% of a sample with about 150,000 distinct CDR3 sequences, roughly half of them seen once. Trimming took 5 bases from V and 6 from J; bases not matched to a gene: 5. Per the germline V gene, CDR1 is SNHLY and CDR2 is FYNNEI. CDR3 length equals 14 residues. This clonotype was seen more than once but under ten times. Antigen unknown. Patients chosen for sequencing had CD8+CD57+ cells that had expanded, as shown by flow cytometry. Among the patients, all had severe acquired aplastic anemia.

The chain recombines TRBV2 with TRBJ2-2; 8 nucleotides align to TRBD1. The sequencing sample was made of sorted CD4+, CD8+, or CD8+CD57+ T cells (not recorded which) from PBMCs. The sequence was collected from a human donor with aplastic anemia. CDR3 coding DNA: TGTGCCAGCAGTCTGGGACAGGTCTCCGGGGAGCTGTTTTTT. Translating it yields CASSLGQVSGELFF.